These 3 T cell receptor beta chains were sequenced from one sample in a study of spatial heterogeneity in lung cancer. TCRdb re-called the 5' RACE reads with MiXCR, one entry per CDR3 protein. This table holds 5,000 to 6,500 distinct CDR3 sequences, about 17% found once. Time point noted: sample taken at primary tumor resection. The sequencing here drew on normal lung tissue next to the tumor, taken at surgery. The receptors stem from a male donor with early-stage non-small cell lung cancer.

This clonotype was observed a handful of times. The genes are TRBV19 and TRBJ2-4, with 11 bases identical to TRBD1. V lost 6 bases to trimming and J lost 6 bases; unmatched junction nucleotides: 13. The CDR3 is made up of 17 amino acids. The V gene's germline CDR1 is LNHDA and CDR2 SQIVND (reference sequence). CDR3 coding DNA: TGTGCCAGTAGCCTATACCCCGGACAGGGGGCGAGAAACATTCAGTACTTC. This encodes CASSLYPGQGARNIQYF.

V and J are TRBV28 and TRBJ2-6; tentative D call: TRBD2 (6 bases). The germline gives CDR1 MDHEN, CDR2 SYDVKM. Trimming took off 3 bases at V and 1 base at J, with 13 bases between the two ends. The CDR3 has 17 residues. CDR3 residues: CASSLGGRWSGANVLTF. The CDR3 nucleotides read TGTGCCAGCAGTTTGGGAGGCAGGTGGTCTGGGGCCAACGTCCTGACTTTC.

The table lists this clonotype with a few counts. This chain uses TRBV6-6 with TRBJ2-2; D gene uncertain. The CDR3 runs 14 residues. Germline CDR1 reads MNHNY; CDR2 reads SVGAGI (reference sequence). Between the trimmed V and J ends, which lost 5 bases and 6 bases, there was a span of 13 bases. The CDR3 DNA reads as TGTGCCAGCAGTCTTGTGGCCCCCCCCGGGGAGCTGTTTTTT. It is translated as CASSLVAPPGELFF.